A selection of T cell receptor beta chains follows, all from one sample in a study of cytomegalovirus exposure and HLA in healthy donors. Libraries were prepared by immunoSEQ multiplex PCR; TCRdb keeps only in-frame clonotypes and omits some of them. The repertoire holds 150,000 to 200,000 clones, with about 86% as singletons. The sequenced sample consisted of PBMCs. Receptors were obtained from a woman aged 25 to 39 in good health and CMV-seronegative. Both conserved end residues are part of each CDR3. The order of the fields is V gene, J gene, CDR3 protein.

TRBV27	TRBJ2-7	CASSWGGSSYEQYF
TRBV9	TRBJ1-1	CASRDRLNTEAFF
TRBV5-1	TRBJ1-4	CASSLQGESNEKLFF
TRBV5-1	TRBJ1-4	CASRLYVATNEKLFF
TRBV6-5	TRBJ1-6	CASSSLSGQNNSPLHF
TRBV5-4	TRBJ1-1	CASSADRGPYPEAFF
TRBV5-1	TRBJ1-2	CASSLVQGASGYTF
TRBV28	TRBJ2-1	CASSSTGETYNEQFF
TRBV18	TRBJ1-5	CASSHRGQNQPQHF
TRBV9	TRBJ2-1	CASSVDPSGRGEQFF
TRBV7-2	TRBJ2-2	CASSFALAGITGELFF
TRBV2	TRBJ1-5	CASSGTGDSNQPQHF
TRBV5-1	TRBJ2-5	CASSSGLAGVLWDQYF
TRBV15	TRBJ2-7	CATSRESEGYEQYF
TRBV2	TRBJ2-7	CASSELGSHEQYF
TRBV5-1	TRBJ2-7	CASSSEGNEQYF
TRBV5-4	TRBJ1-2	CASSNPGGYGYTF
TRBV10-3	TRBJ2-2	CAISEAPTGDANTGELFF
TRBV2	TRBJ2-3	CASSVPDRGLSDTQYF
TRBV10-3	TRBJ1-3	CAISPDFSSGNTIYF
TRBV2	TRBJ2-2	CASRRLLSGGFGELFF
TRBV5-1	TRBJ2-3	CASSLRTSGRSTDTQYF
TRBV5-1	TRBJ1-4	CASRLTLGEKLFF
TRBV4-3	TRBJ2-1	CASSWLDNNEQFF
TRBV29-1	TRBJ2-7	CSVRTEFYEQYF
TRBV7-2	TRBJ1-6	CASSFQSGLGQGFSPLHF
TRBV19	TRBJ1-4	CASNRDNQSPKLFF
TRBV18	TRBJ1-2	CASSSQTGTGILGYTF
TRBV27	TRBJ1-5	CASRQTNSNQPQHF
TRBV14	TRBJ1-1	CASSQGHLGTEAFF
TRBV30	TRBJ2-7	CAWRGTLITEQYF
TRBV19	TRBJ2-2	CASSIILSYTGELFF
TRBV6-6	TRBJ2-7	CASSYGVRGNEQYF
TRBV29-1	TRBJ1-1	CSVKGYRGYTEAFF
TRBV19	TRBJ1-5	CASSIWTDNQPQHF
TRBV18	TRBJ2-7	CASSQNRPGTGSDYEQYF
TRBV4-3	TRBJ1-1	CASSQVDSLLNTEAFF
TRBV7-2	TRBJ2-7	CASRLAGDSYEQYF
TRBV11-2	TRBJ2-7	CASSLEGGNSYEQYF
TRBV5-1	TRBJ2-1	CASSPRLAGGGNEQFF
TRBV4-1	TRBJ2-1	CASSQVSYNEQFF
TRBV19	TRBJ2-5	CASSALVQETQYF
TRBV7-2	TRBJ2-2	CASSLFALTLIPNTGELFF
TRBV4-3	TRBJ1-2	CASSQVIPTTGYTF
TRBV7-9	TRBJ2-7	CSGQAVSYEQYF
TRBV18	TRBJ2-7	CASSPFSSYEQYF
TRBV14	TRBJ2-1	CASSLGGGGYNEQFF
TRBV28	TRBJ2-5	CASSLQETQYF
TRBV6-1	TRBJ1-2	CASKDRDWDGYTF